This T cell receptor beta chain was sequenced during a study of cytomegalovirus exposure and HLA in healthy donors. Study-wide results and limits: As immune exposure information, only CMV serostatus was available. The authors listed 180 or so TCR beta chains as cytomegalovirus-associated. Specific recognition of CMV antigens was confirmed in vitro for a few chains (all CMV-associated). Reports indicate that TCR beta sequences accurately predicted the HLA-A and HLA-B alleles of most subjects.

PCR primers comprised 60 Vbeta and 13 Jbeta primers. Sequenced by immunoSEQ multiplex PCR; TCRdb stores in-frame clones only, minus some. Of about 75,000 clones detected, around 83% appear once; the ten largest clones hold approximately 17%. V dropped 5 bases and J dropped 2 bases, with 7 bases sitting between them. The CDR3 covers 14 residues. Germline CDR1 reads LNHDA; CDR2 reads SQIVND (reference sequence). Details on this clone: What it binds is unknown.

Sample: PBMCs. The V gene is TRBV19, the J gene TRBJ2-6; tentatively, D is TRBD2 (5 bases). The source is a man aged 65 to 85 in good health and CMV-seropositive. CDR3 sequence reads: CASSPGTGANVLTF. CDR3 coding DNA: TGTGCCAGTAGTCCCGGGACTGGGGCCAACGTCCTGACTTTC. Full variable domain (rest looked up from reference TRBV19 and TRBJ2-6): DGGITQSPKYLFRKEGQNVTLSCEQNLNHDAMYWYRQDPGQGLRLIYYSQIVNDFQKGDIAEGYSVSREKKESFPLTVTSAQKNPTAFYLCASSPGTGANVLTFGAGSRLTVL.